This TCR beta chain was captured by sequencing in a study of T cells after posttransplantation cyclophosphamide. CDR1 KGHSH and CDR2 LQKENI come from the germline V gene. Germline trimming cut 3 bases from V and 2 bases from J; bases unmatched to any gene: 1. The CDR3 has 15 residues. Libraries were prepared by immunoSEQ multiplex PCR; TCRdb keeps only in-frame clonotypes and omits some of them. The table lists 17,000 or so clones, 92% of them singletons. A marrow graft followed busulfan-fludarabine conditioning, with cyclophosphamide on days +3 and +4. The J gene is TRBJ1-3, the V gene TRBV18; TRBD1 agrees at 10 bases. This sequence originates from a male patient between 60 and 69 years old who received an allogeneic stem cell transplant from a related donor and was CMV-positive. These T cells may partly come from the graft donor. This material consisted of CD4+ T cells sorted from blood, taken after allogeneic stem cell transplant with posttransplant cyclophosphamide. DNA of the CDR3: TGTGCCAGCTCACCCGGGACAGGGGCTGGAAACACCATATATTTT. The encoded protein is CASSPGTGAGNTIYF.